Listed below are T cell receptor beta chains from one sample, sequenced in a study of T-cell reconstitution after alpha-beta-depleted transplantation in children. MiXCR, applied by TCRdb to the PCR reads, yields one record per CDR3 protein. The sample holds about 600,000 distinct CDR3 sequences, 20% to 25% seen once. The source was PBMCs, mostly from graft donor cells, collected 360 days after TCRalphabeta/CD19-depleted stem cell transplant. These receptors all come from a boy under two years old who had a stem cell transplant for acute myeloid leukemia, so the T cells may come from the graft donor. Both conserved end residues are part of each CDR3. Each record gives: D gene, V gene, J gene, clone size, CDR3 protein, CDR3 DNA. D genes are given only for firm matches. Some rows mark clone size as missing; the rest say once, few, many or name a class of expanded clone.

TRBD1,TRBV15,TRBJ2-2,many,CATSRLGTGDTGELFF,TGTGCCACCAGCAGATTAGGGACAGGGGACACCGGGGAGCTGTTTTTT
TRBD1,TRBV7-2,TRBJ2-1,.,CASNGQGQHNEQFF,TGTGCCAGCAACGGACAGGGCCAGCACAATGAGCAGTTCTTC
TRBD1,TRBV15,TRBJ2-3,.,CATSRVRQGPTDTQYF,TGTGCCACCAGCAGAGTCAGACAGGGGCCCACAGATACGCAGTATTTT
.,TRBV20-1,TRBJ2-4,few,CSARGGAGNIQYF,TGCAGTGCTAGAGGGGGCGCGGGGAACATTCAGTACTTC
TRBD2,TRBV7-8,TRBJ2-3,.,CASSEPTLAAYTDTQYF,TGTGCCAGCAGCGAGCCTACCCTAGCGGCCTACACAGATACGCAGTATTTT
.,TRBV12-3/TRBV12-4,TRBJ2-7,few,CASSLRGQSSYEQYF,TGTGCCAGCAGTTTAAGAGGACAGAGCTCCTACGAGCAGTACTTC
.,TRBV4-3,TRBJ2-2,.,CASSQAWGLEYSAGELFF,TGCGCCAGCAGCCAAGCTTGGGGGTTGGAGTACAGTGCCGGGGAGCTGTTTTTT
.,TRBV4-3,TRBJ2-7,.,CASSKGEGESYEQYF,TGCGCCAGCTCGAAGGGGGAGGGGGAGTCCTACGAGCAGTACTTC
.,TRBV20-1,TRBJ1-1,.,CSARDRLENTEAFF,TGCAGTGCTAGAGATCGGTTAGAGAACACTGAAGCTTTCTTT
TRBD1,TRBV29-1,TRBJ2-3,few,CSGRTGESTDTQYF,TGCAGCGGAAGAACAGGGGAAAGCACAGATACGCAGTATTTT
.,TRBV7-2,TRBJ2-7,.,CASSLPLLPYEQYF,TGTGCCAGCAGCTTACCCCTCCTCCCTTACGAGCAGTACTTC
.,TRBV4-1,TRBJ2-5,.,CASSQESAEETQYF,TGCGCCAGCAGCCAAGAATCGGCGGAAGAGACCCAGTACTTC
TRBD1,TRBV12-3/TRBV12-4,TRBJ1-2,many,CASSEDRDPYGYTF,TGTGCCAGCAGCGAGGACAGGGATCCTTATGGCTACACCTTC
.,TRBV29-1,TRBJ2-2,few,CSVRDGPNTGELFF,TGCAGCGTTCGGGACGGCCCGAACACCGGGGAGCTGTTTTTT